What follows describes a single TCR beta chain. The target antigen is unknown. This entry comes from a study of cytomegalovirus exposure and HLA in healthy donors. Broader study findings: Rarity characterized most TCR sequences, yet some public TCRs appeared in many donors.

Using immunoSEQ multiplex PCR, the repertoire was profiled, and TCRdb retains in-frame clones only, with some absent. The sample yields about 160,000 clones, 90% to 97% seen once. Germline V gene data show CDR1 as MGHRA and CDR2 as YSYEKL. This CDR3 contains 13 residues. V gave up 0 bases and J gave up 6 bases, with 6 bases separating them. The donors were members of the roughly 120-subject validation cohort (separate from the roughly 700-subject first cohort). The sequencing input was PBMCs. The receptor was derived from a woman younger than 30 in good health and CMV-seronegative. The chain carries TRBV4-1 and TRBJ1-5; no clear D. The CDR3 sequence is CASSQDYSQPQHF. The CDR3 DNA reads TGCGCCAGCAGCCAAGATTATTCTCAGCCCCAGCATTTT.